Described below is a single T cell receptor (beta chain) sequence and its context. The data were taken from a study of blood T cell repertoires in COVID-19. Study summary: From T cells, B-cell-depleted T cells, or PBMCs came the material, which was cDNA or gDNA.

Per the original methods: Reference gene primer amplification gave estimated nucleated cell counts. Data came from immunoSEQ multiplex PCR; TCRdb stores just in-frame clones and leaves some out. Clonal size and the V and J genes are those of that table, whereas D and trimming came from the DNA. Of about 300,000 clones in the sample, around 92% are singletons; the top ten hold 2.5% to 3%. Allocation to cohorts depended on clinical history reported by the participants. Within 2 weeks before study entry, exposed participants met a COVID-19 case. This CDR3 has 15 residues. The V segment lost 4 bases and the J segment 8 bases; nucleotides outside the gene matches: 12. Germline-derived CDR1 and CDR2 are SGHTA and FQGNSA.

The V call is TRBV7-2, the J call TRBJ1-2; 8 nucleotides agree with TRBD1. The sequence came from a woman between 50 and 59 years old who had been exposed to COVID-19. The material sequenced was PBMCs or T cells enriched from blood (not recorded which). The CDR3 DNA reads TGTGCCAGCAGCTCGGGACAGGCAAGGTCTGGGGGCTACACCTTC. This codes for CASSSGQARSGGYTF.